The rows below give T cell receptor beta chains drawn from one sample of a study of identical twins. TCRdb independently ran MiXCR on the 5' RACE reads; one entry per CDR3 protein. The data hold roughly 350,000 distinct CDR3 sequences, with roughly 12% observed a single time. The sample was also linked to a second study, of yellow fever vaccine responses in identical twins.

The source material was CD8+ T cells sorted from blood. The receptors derive from a woman aged 18 to 35 in good health. CDR3s include the opening cysteine and the closing phenylalanine or tryptophan.

V gene,J gene,CDR3 protein
TRBV7-9,TRBJ2-1,CASSPDLEYNEQFF
TRBV20-1,TRBJ1-3,CSAREPTEYGRNTIYF
TRBV7-6,TRBJ2-7,CASSFYPSGSSYEQYF
TRBV27,TRBJ1-5,CASSPIMLGNQPQHF
TRBV3-1,TRBJ2-1,CASSQGLGQIYNEQFF
TRBV5-1,TRBJ2-4,CASNPGDLAKNIQYF
TRBV4-1,TRBJ2-3,CASSQGGWDTDTQYF
TRBV7-3,TRBJ2-5,CASSLDVRPETQYF
TRBV4-1,TRBJ2-7,CASSPTRGYEQYF
TRBV5-1,TRBJ2-5,CASRPQGGPQETQYF
TRBV29-1,TRBJ2-5,CSAGGTGTSISGTQYF
TRBV20-1,TRBJ1-5,CSARVAGDQPQHF
TRBV4-1,TRBJ2-3,CASSRLADSTDTQYF
TRBV2,TRBJ2-5,CASRPGQGSQETQYF
TRBV7-9,TRBJ1-1,CASSLGQGAVNTEAFF
TRBV3-1,TRBJ2-7,CASSPTTSGAYEQYF
TRBV6-2/TRBV6-3,TRBJ2-5,CALGTGDQETQYF
TRBV7-9,TRBJ2-5,CASSAISAGGKETQYF
TRBV12-3/TRBV12-4,TRBJ1-2,CASSRDSFFYGYTF
TRBV7-9,TRBJ1-1,CASSIEPLGRNTEAFF
TRBV7-8,TRBJ1-3,CASSLERLPSGNTIYF
TRBV3-1,TRBJ2-1,CASSRYIGGNSYNEQFF
TRBV28,TRBJ2-2,CASSFPGTGTIPGELFF
TRBV5-5,TRBJ1-5,CASSSKGQLNQPQHF
TRBV12-3/TRBV12-4,TRBJ2-3,CASSHPLANTDTQYF
TRBV20-1,TRBJ1-6,CSARESSPLHF
TRBV20-1,TRBJ2-7,CSAGGPSGDLYEQYF
TRBV15,TRBJ1-5,CATSRTGERRPQHF
TRBV7-6,TRBJ1-1,CASTPYRAAEAFF
TRBV5-1,TRBJ1-3,CASSGKQGYGGNTIYF
TRBV7-9,TRBJ1-1,CASSSDRNTEAFF
TRBV6-1,TRBJ2-1,CASSDRSDYEQFF